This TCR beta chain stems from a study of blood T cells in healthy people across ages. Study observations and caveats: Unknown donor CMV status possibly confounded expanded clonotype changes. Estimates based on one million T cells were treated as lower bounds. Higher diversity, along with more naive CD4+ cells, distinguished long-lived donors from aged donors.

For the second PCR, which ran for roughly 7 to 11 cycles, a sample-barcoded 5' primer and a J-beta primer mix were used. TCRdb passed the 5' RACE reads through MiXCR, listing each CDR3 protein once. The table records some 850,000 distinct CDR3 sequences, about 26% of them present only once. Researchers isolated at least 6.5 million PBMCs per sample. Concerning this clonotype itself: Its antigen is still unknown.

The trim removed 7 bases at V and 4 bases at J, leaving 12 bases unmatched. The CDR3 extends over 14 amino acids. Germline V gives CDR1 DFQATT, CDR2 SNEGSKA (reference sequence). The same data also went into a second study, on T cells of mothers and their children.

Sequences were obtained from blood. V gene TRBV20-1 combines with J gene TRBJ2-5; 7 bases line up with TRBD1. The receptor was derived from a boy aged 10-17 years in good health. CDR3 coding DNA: TGCAGTGTTAAAAACAGGGGTCCCCTAGAGACCCAGTACTTC. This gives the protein CSVKNRGPLETQYF.